What follows is one T cell receptor (beta chain) and its context. What it recognizes is unknown. A heparinised blood draw that averaged roughly 120 mL was obtained once from each donor. The authors reverse transcribed all of the isolated RNA, so sequencing captured expressed TCRB transcripts. Here immunoSEQ multiplex PCR was the method, and the copy in TCRdb shows in-frame clones only, minus some. The sample has around 160,000 clones; 9% are singletons. These data are taken from a study of beta chain features in type 1 diabetes. Study-wide results and limits: The naive, central memory and Treg TCRB repertoires looked more alike in patients than they did in healthy donors. Patients with type 1 diabetes carried fewer insertions and had more deletions at their VDJ junctions. A definitive answer on HLA type influencing TCRB rearrangement was not reached here. In every one of the four CD4+ subsets, TCRB CDR3s were moderately but significantly shorter in Type 1 diabetes patients.

The CDR3 spans 17 residues. V lost 0 bases and J 0 bases, leaving 13 bases between the germline ends. CDR1 is SGHRS, CDR2 YFSETQ, per germline. The specimen sequenced was central memory CD4+ T cells from blood. The clonotype was recovered from a woman in her 30s with type 1 diabetes. The chain employs TRBV5-1 and TRBJ1-5; possible D gene TRBD1, 5 bases. The CDR3 nucleotides are TGCGCCAGCAGCTTGGATAGCCGACAGATTAGCAATCAGCCCCAGCATTTT. Amino acids: CASSLDSRQISNQPQHF.